This TCR beta chain was recovered during a study of blood T cell repertoires in COVID-19. As for the study in general: Collection of acute and convalescent COVID-19 samples took place in the United States, Italy and Spain. The cDNA or gDNA used as material had been derived from T cells, B-cell-depleted T cells, or PBMCs.

Source study methods: Amplifying reference gene primers gave estimates of nucleated cell counts. Sequencing used immunoSEQ multiplex PCR; TCRdb keeps in-frame clones, though not all of them. V and J calls and clone size are copied from that table; D and trimming were computed from the DNA. The sample contains about 120,000 clones, around 86% of which appear only once. This CDR3 has 22 residues. The germline CDR1 and CDR2 sequences are MDHEN and SYDVKM. V lost 3 bases and J lost 2; bases outside the gene matches: 22. V is TRBV28 and J is TRBJ2-3; 11 bases are a match to TRBD2. Sequences were obtained from peripheral blood. The source is a man older than 75 with acute or convalescent COVID-19. CDR3 DNA: TGTGCCAGCAGTTTGGTGGAGGGGGCGCCTAGCGGGAGGCCCGGATACACAGATACGCAGTATTTT. Translating gives CASSLVEGAPSGRPGYTDTQYF.